This TCR beta chain emerged from a study of post-analysis software for immune sequencing data. This clonotype was seen once. The antigen remains unidentified. This CDR3 spans 14 amino acids. The V gene lost 0 bases and the J gene lost 0 bases, with 8 bases spanning the gap. Per the germline V gene, CDR1 is DFQATT and CDR2 is SNEGSKA (reference sequence). The library was made from cDNA and included unique molecular identifiers. MiXCR, applied by TCRdb to the PCR reads, yields one record per CDR3 protein. The sample records about 760,000 distinct CDR3 sequences, 30% being singletons. Whole-study results and caveats: A handful of TRBV segments appeared more often in patients than in controls, and TRBV5-6, TRBV5-1 and TRBV20-1 were among these.

The V call is TRBV20-1, the J call TRBJ1-1; D possibly corresponds to TRBD1 (5 bases). Source material: blood. The origin of this receptor is a girl under 18 with multiple sclerosis. CDR3 residues: CSARDARVNTEAFF. CDR3 coding DNA: TGCAGTGCTAGAGATGCCAGGGTGAACACTGAAGCTTTCTTT.